This record looks at one T cell receptor beta chain sequence and its context. Its antigen is still unknown. This sample is part of a study of monozygotic twins with inflammatory bowel disease. Study-level results: Researchers report that IBD patients shared fewer clonotypes with others than healthy twins, especially amid disease activity.

The germline gives CDR1 MDHEN, CDR2 SYDVKM. The CDR3 runs to 15 residues. Per donor, less than 3 ml of blood was collected and frozen. Template-switch reactions added UMIs with a 6-nucleotide sample barcode. TCRdb re-called the 5' RACE reads; one entry per CDR3 protein, DNA not given. The sample has approximately 340,000 distinct CDR3 sequences. The sample consisted of blood. V usage is TRBV28 and J usage is TRBJ1-3. This TCR was sampled from a human donor with ulcerative colitis or Crohn's disease, or a healthy co-twin of an affected twin (not recorded which). The CDR3 sequence: CASSLGGSSGNTIYF.